Each of the 9 T cell receptor beta chains below was sequenced from the same sample in a study of CD8 T cells in Susac syndrome. Reverse transcription of 0.5 to 1 ug RNA was performed with random hexamers. One entry per CDR3 protein, called by TCRdb with MiXCR from the immunoSEQ multiplex PCR reads. The sample has around 180,000 distinct CDR3 sequences; 90% to 97% are singletons. What was sequenced was CD4+ T cells from PBMCs. These receptors all stem from a human donor with multiple sclerosis.

V and J are TRBV3-1 and TRBJ1-2, with 8 nucleotides matching TRBD1. The CDR3 covers 12 residues. Germline-derived CDR1 and CDR2 are LGHDT and YNNKEL (reference sequence). DNA of the CDR3: TGTGCTACGCAGGGGGCTGCCTATGGCTACACCTTC. This codes for CATQGAAYGYTF.

This clonotype was observed once. This sequence joins TRBV29-1 and TRBJ2-7; TRBD1 might be the D (6 bases). The CDR3 has 15 residues. The ends were cut back, 7 bases at V and 4 bases at J, with 23 bases in the middle. Germline V gene data show CDR1 as SQVTM and CDR2 as ANQGSEA. CDR3 in DNA: TGCAGCGCCCACTTGCCTAGGACAGTTGGGTACGAGCAGTACTTC. Protein product: CSAHLPRTVGYEQYF.

This rearrangement joins TRBV27 to TRBJ2-7; possibly TRBD1 for D (6 bases). V shed 4 bases and J shed 3 bases, with 19 bases lying between them. In germline, CDR1 is MNHEY, CDR2 SMNVEV (reference sequence). This CDR3 has 16 residues. CDR3 sequence (DNA): TGTGCCAGCAGTTCCCCCCGTGTAAAAGGGGGCTACGAGCAGTACTTC. It yields the protein CASSSPRVKGGYEQYF.

This sequence joins TRBV7-2 and TRBJ1-2, with no clear D. This CDR3 comprises 13 residues. The V end lost 1 base, the J end lost 5 bases, and 8 bases lay between the germline ends. Germline values: CDR1 SGHTA, CDR2 FQGNSA. CDR3 DNA: TGTGCCAGCAGCTTAGACAGTGCTTATGGCTACACCTTC. It specifies CASSLDSAYGYTF.

This rearrangement joins TRBV5-6 to TRBJ1-5; D gene uncertain. V was cut by 6 bases and J by 0 bases, with 22 bases left in between. The CDR3 is 18 amino acids. The germline V gene encodes CDR1 SGHDT and CDR2 YYEEEE. The CDR3 region is CASTAWVLGEYSNQPQHF. The CDR3 region has the DNA TGTGCCAGCACCGCTTGGGTACTCGGGGAATATAGCAATCAGCCCCAGCATTTT. Based on the CDR3 plus reference TRBV5-6 and TRBJ1-5, the full variable domain is DAGVTQSPTHLIKTRGQQVTLRCSPKSGHDTVSWYQQALGQGPQFIFQYYEEEERQRGNFPDRFSGHQFPNYSSELNVNALLLGDSALYLCASTAWVLGEYSNQPQHFGDGTRLSIL.

This rearrangement joins TRBV12-3 or TRBV12-4 to TRBJ2-3; weak D call: TRBD2 (5 bases). V dropped 6 bases and J dropped 8 bases, with 12 bases sitting between them. The CDR3 runs to 12 residues. The CDR3 region is CASSPRRGTQYF. As DNA, the CDR3 is TGTGCCAGCAGCCCCCGACGGGGTACGCAGTATTTT.

The chain links TRBV7-8 to TRBJ2-3; TRBD1 might be the D (5 bases). CDR1 SGHVS and CDR2 FQNEAQ come from the germline V gene. V dropped 5 bases and J dropped 2 bases, with 11 bases sitting between them. The CDR3 is 14 residues long. CDR3 in amino acids: CASSPETVTDTQYF. The CDR3 nucleotides are TGTGCCAGCAGCCCGGAGACAGTCACAGATACGCAGTATTTT.

This sequence joins TRBV7-9 and TRBJ1-6; TRBD1 might be the D (6 bases). The germline V gene has CDR1 SEHNR and CDR2 FQNEAQ (reference sequence). The CDR3 has 14 residues. Trimming stripped 2 bases from V and 8 bases from J, with 10 bases between. The CDR3 is CASSLTGYHSPLHF. Here the CDR3 DNA reads TGTGCCAGCAGCTTAACAGGGTACCATTCACCCCTCCACTTT. Complete variable domain (other parts from reference TRBV7-9 and TRBJ1-6): DTGVSQNPRHKITKRGQNVTFRCDPISEHNRLYWYRQTLGQGPEFLTYFQNEAQLEKSRLLSDRFSAERPKGSFSTLEIQRTEQGDSAMYLCASSLTGYHSPLHFGNGTRLTVT.

As DNA, the CDR3 is TGTGCCACCAGCAGAGATTGGAGGTGGAATTCTGGAAACATTCAGTACTTC. As protein: CATSRDWRWNSGNIQYF. The chain links TRBV15 to TRBJ2-4, with D possibly being TRBD2 (5 bases). The CDR3 is 17 residues long. V lost 0 bases to trimming and J lost 6 bases, with 18 bases between them. Germline V lookup: CDR1 LNHNV, CDR2 YYDKDF (reference sequence).